This TCR beta chain was obtained from a study of cytomegalovirus exposure and HLA in healthy donors (dated by TCRdb to about 2017). Study-level background: According to a later analysis, the 110 or so validation repertoires were produced on the same platform as the 666 repertoires of the first cohort. The study aimed to test whether signatures of past pathogen exposure could be identified by cataloging public T cell receptors. A separate validation cohort of roughly 120 different subjects was used in addition to the approximately 700-subject first cohort. To predict cytomegalovirus infection status, the study combined high-throughput TCR immunosequencing, statistical association of individual TCRs with disease status, and machine learning. Broad study findings and their caveats: A later analysis had no HLA typing for the validation cohort, so co-occurrence there was scored across all 110 or so repertoires. Three of the identified cytomegalovirus-associated TCR beta chains were confirmed in vitro to be specific for cytomegalovirus antigens. Subsequent analysis determined that TCRs grouped into clusters in the first cohort also showed a tendency toward co-occurrence across the 120 or so validation repertoires, and 94% of cluster scores exceeded 0. A total of 150 to 200 TCR beta chains were listed by the study as associated with cytomegalovirus. It was suggested by the authors that the approach could potentially be generalized to other disease states and immunological phenotypes. The classifier was reported to diagnose cytomegalovirus status with high specificity and sensitivity in both the original and validation cohorts. Most TCR sequences were observed very rarely across donors, whereas some public TCRs were present in many individuals.

In the germline V gene, CDR1 corresponds to SGHAT and CDR2 to FQNNGV. The CDR3 spans 14 residues, from the cysteine through the phenylalanine. The entry retains the CDR3 DNA only, 42 bases that are in frame from base 1. Trimming costs V 5 bases and J 5 bases, and their ends lie 15 bases apart. Libraries were made using the immunoSEQ multiplex PCR assay. For the original study's pipeline: A statistical classification framework was built for diagnosing cytomegalovirus status from the catalog of TCR beta chain sequences. What TCRdb holds here is the immuneACCESS table cut down to in-frame rearrangements. Part of the clones is not present; checked against another copy, under half of the missing clones reflect an unresolved V gene, and the others are unexplained. V and J calls and clone size are given by that table; D and trimming were obtained from the DNA. The sample table holds about 110,000 clones, of which 88% were seen once. About 1.8% of the sample lies in the top ten.

As regards this clone: The antigen it binds to is not known. Per-nucleotide qualities are absent, and no much larger clonotype sits a single base away.

Separate from the approximately 700-subject first cohort, the validation cohort of 95 to 150 subjects was the group to which the donors belonged. The sequence derives from a woman aged 18-29 years in good health and CMV-seropositive. The source material was PBMCs. The chain links TRBV11-2 with TRBJ1-2, and TRBD1 may be the D gene, going by 6 matching bases. The CDR3 reads CASSPGTSDYGYTF. The DNA is as follows: TGTGCCAGCAGCCCGGGGACATCCGATTATGGCTACACCTTC.